This T cell receptor beta chain was recovered during a study of blood T cell repertoires in COVID-19. Study summary: The United States, Italy and Spain supplied acute and convalescent COVID-19 samples.

The CDR3 extends over 16 amino acids. V lost 1 base and J 0 bases, leaving 12 bases between the germline ends. Germline V gene data show CDR1 as LGHDT and CDR2 as YNNKEL (reference sequence). As to this clone: Different DNA sequences within this sample yield the same CDR3.

Per the authors' pipeline: Nucleated cell counts were estimated from reference gene primer amplification. Some clones are missing from TCRdb's copy, which holds only in-frame ones; the method was immunoSEQ multiplex PCR. V and J calls and clone size are as listed in that table; D and trimming were resolved from the DNA. The sample lists over 350,000 clones; approximately 90% were seen once. Participants were aged about 18 to 100 years from 20 to 30 US areas. The sample taken for sequencing was PBMCs or T cells enriched from blood (not recorded which). This clonotype originated in a woman aged 18-30 years with acute COVID-19. V gene TRBV3-1 (or the pseudogene TRBV3-2) combines with J gene TRBJ1-1; perhaps TRBD1 as D (6 bases). The CDR3 here is CASSQGGGALNTEAFF. DNA for the CDR3: TGTGCCAGCAGCCAAGGAGGGGGGGCGTTGAACACTGAAGCTTTCTTT.